One and the same sample provided the 5 T cell receptor beta chains below, sequenced in a study of blood T cell repertoires in COVID-19. The data were produced by immunoSEQ multiplex PCR, yet TCRdb's version contains in-frame clones alone and is incomplete. The sample gives 310,000 or so clones, 86% of which show up once; approximately 2% is in the top ten. The sample comprised peripheral blood. All receptors derive from a woman aged 30 to 39 who had recovered from COVID-19.

This rearrangement joins TRBV9 to TRBJ2-5, with a tentative D call TRBD1 (5 bases). The CDR3 is made up of 13 amino acids. CDR1 is SGDLS, CDR2 YYNGEE, per germline. Trimming left V 4 bases short and J 4 bases short, with 11 bases between. This chain's CDR3 is CASSPPGLETQYF. In DNA, the CDR3 is TGTGCCAGCAGCCCCCCAGGGTTAGAGACCCAGTACTTC.

V gene TRBV19 combines with J gene TRBJ2-3; perhaps TRBD1 as D (6 bases). Germline CDR1 is LNHDA and CDR2 is SQIVND (reference sequence). Trimming took 5 bases from V and 2 from J, leaving 17 bases between them. This CDR3 contains 16 residues. This CDR3 is CASSPVTGQLTDTQYF. The CDR3 nucleotides are TGTGCCAGTAGTCCTGTAACGGGACAACTCACAGATACGCAGTATTTT. The full variable domain, in which reference TRBV19 and TRBJ2-3 provide the parts outside the CDR3, is DGGITQSPKYLFRKEGQNVTLSCEQNLNHDAMYWYRQDPGQGLRLIYYSQIVNDFQKGDIAEGYSVSREKKESFPLTVTSAQKNPTAFYLCASSPVTGQLTDTQYFGPGTRLTVL.

The rearrangement uses TRBV10-1 and TRBJ2-7; tentative D call: TRBD2 (6 bases). The germline V and J ends were trimmed by 6 bases and 7 bases, with 16 bases remaining between them. The CDR3 is 13 amino acids. Germline V gene lookup returns CDR1 WNHNN and CDR2 SYGVQD (reference sequence). The CDR3: CASRAGTAGEQYF. CDR3 DNA sequence: TGCGCCAGCAGGGCGGGGACGGCGGGAGAGCAGTACTTC.

This chain uses TRBV5-1 with TRBJ1-1; no firm D call. Germline CDR1 SGHRS, CDR2 YFSETQ. This CDR3 spans 13 amino acids. V lost 4 bases and J lost 3, with 10 bases in between. Written as DNA, the CDR3 is TGCGCCAGCAGCAAAAGCTCTTACACTGAAGCTTTCTTT. As protein: CASSKSSYTEAFF.

This sequence joins TRBV6-2 or TRBV6-3 and TRBJ2-1; no reliable D call. This CDR3 has 13 residues. Trimming removed 5 bases from V and 2 bases from J, with 7 bases in between. Germline V CDR1 and CDR2: MNHEY, SVGEGT. The CDR3 DNA follows: TGTGCCAGCAGTAAAATAGCCTACAATGAGCAGTTCTTC. Translation gives CASSKIAYNEQFF.